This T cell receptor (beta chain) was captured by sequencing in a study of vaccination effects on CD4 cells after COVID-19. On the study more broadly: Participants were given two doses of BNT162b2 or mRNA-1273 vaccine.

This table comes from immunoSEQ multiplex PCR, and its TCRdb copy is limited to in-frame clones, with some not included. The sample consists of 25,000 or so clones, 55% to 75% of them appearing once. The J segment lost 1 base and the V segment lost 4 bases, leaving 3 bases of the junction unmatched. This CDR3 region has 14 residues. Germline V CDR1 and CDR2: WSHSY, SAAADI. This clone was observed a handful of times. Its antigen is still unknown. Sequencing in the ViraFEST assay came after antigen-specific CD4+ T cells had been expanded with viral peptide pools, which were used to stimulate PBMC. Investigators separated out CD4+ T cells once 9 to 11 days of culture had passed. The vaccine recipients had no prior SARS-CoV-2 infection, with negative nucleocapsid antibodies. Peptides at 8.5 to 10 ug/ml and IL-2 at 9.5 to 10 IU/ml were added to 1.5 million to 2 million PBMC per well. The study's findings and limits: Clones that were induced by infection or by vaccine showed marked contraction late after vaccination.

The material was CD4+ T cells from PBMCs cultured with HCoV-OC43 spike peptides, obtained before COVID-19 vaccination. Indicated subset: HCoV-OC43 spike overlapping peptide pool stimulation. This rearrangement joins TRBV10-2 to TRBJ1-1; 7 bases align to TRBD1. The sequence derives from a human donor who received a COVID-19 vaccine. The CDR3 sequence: CASSGQGTNTEAFF. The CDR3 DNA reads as TGCGCCAGCAGTGGACAGGGCACGAACACTGAAGCTTTCTTT.